Shown below are 22 T cell receptor beta chains from a single sample sequenced in a study of Graves' ophthalmopathy and Graves' hyperthyroidism. Amplification of TCR beta CDR3 regions used RNA transcripts. HTBI primers primed a first-round RT-PCR, and a second-round multiplex PCR followed. TCRdb re-called the multiplex PCR reads with MiXCR, one entry per CDR3 protein. The data contain 900,000 to 1,200,000 distinct CDR3 sequences, 35% to 45% of them singletons. The specimen was peripheral blood or thyroid tissue (not recorded which). These receptors were obtained from an adult man with Graves' hyperthyroidism.

As regards this clonotype: A junction boundary mismatches the germline segment, possibly from a read error. The chain recombines TRBV20-1 with TRBJ2-5; TRBD2 matches 8 bases. CDR3 size: 15 residues. The germline V gene encodes CDR1 DFQATT and CDR2 SNEGSKA (reference sequence). The chain's CDR3 is CSATPGTRVQETRYF. CDR3 in DNA: TGCAGTGCTACTCCCGGGACTAGGGTCCAAGAGACCCGGTACTTC.

This clonotype was detected ten times or more. A clone one base away is much larger, so this may be a read error. V and J are TRBV6-5 and TRBJ1-2; no clear D. CDR3 size: 12 residues. In germline, CDR1 is MNHEY, CDR2 SVGAGI. V was cut by 5 bases and J by 2 bases, with 6 bases left in between. The CDR3 reads CASSDQNYGYTF. CDR3 DNA: TGTGCCAGCAGTGACCAGAACTATGGCTACACCTTC.

A word on this clonotype: A much larger clone is a single base away; this may be a read error. The chain is built from TRBV25-1 and TRBJ2-5; 8 bases agree with TRBD1. Germline CDR1 and CDR2: MGHDK and SYGVNS. The CDR3 spans 12 residues. The CDR3 protein is CASKTGVEAQYF. CDR3 bases: TGTGCCAGCAAGACAGGGGTAGAGGCCCAGTACTTC. The full variable domain, with the rest looked up from reference TRBV25-1 and TRBJ2-5, is EADIYQTPRYLVIGTGKKITLECSQTMGHDKMYWYQQDPGMELHLIHYSYGVNSTEKGDLSSESTVSRIRTEHFPLTLESARPSHTSQYLCASKTGVEAQYFGPGTRLLVL.

The V and J genes are TRBV29-1 and TRBJ1-2, with 7 bases identical to TRBD1. Germline CDR1 reads SQVTM; CDR2 reads ANQGSEA. The ends lost 6 bases at V and 4 bases at J; junction bases unmatched: 8. The CDR3 is made up of 13 amino acids. The DNA for the CDR3 is TGCAGCGTGATGACAGGGCGCTCCTATGGCTACACCTTC. This codes for CSVMTGRSYGYTF.

There are a few counts of this clonotype. The chain employs TRBV7-2 and TRBJ2-5; a possible D gene is TRBD1 (6 bases). Between the trimmed V and J ends, which lost 7 bases and 7 bases, there was a span of 19 bases. The CDR3 extends over 14 amino acids. CDR1 is SGHTA, CDR2 FQGNSA, per germline. The CDR3 nucleotides read TGTGCCAGCAACCTAGCACAGGGTTCGGGGACCCAGTACTTC. It specifies CASNLAQGSGTQYF.

This clonotype has ten or more counts. The genes are TRBV7-9 and TRBJ2-7; unclear D gene. The germline CDR1 and CDR2 sequences are SEHNR and FQNEAQ (reference sequence). V lost 0 bases to trimming and J lost 3 bases, with 9 bases between them. The CDR3 totals 14 residues. The CDR3 DNA follows: TGTGCCAGCAGCTTAGCGGGGTCCTACTACGAGCAGTACTTC. Protein: CASSLAGSYYEQYF.

The chain has TRBV27 and TRBJ1-2, with 7 bases matching TRBD1. In germline, CDR1 is MNHEY, CDR2 SMNVEV (reference sequence). V lost 6 bases to trimming and J lost 4 bases; unmatched junction nucleotides: 8. This CDR3 is 14 amino acids long. This chain's CDR3 is CASRRTGGRYGYTF. In DNA, the CDR3 is TGTGCCAGCAGAAGGACAGGCGGTCGCTATGGCTACACCTTC.

A remark on this clonotype: No conserved phenylalanine or tryptophan is present at the end of the CDR3, so a read error is the likely explanation. It is unclear where the CDR3 begins or ends on the DNA, so no DNA is shown, and the CDR3 is as TCRdb lists it. The chain links TRBV7-2 to TRBJ1-2; TRBD1 is the table's D call and was not checked against the DNA. The length of the CDR3 is 9 amino acids, counting both ends. CDR1 and CDR2 (germline): SGHTA, FQGNSA. The CDR3 loop is CASSYDRGP.

This rearrangement joins TRBV7-8 to TRBJ2-2, with D tentatively TRBD2 (5 bases). This CDR3 contains 13 residues. The V gene's germline CDR1 is SGHVS and CDR2 FQNEAQ. The V end was cut by 6 bases, the J end by 4 bases, with 9 bases between. In DNA, the CDR3 is TGTGCCAGCAGGCGAGGGTTCACCGGGGAGCTGTTTTTT. Its translation: CASRRGFTGELFF.

The gene calls are TRBV15 and TRBJ2-7, with D possibly matching TRBD1 (7 bases). Germline V CDR1 and CDR2: LNHNV, YYDKDF (reference sequence). The CDR3 has 16 amino acids. Trimming cost V 1 base and J 0 bases, with 13 bases left between them. CDR3 protein: CATSRAGDSSSYEQYF. The DNA for the CDR3 is TGTGCCACCAGCAGAGCGGGGGACAGCTCCTCCTACGAGCAGTACTTC.

This clonotype has more than one count but fewer than ten. The V gene is TRBV24-1, the J gene TRBJ1-2; 7 bases fit TRBD1. CDR1 and CDR2 (germline): KGHDR, SFDVKD. The CDR3 spans 15 residues. V gave up 4 bases and J gave up 8 bases; unmatched junction bases: 12. The CDR3 coding sequence is TGTGCCACCAGTGACCGGGACAGAACACGCTGGGGCTACACCTTC. This sequence encodes CATSDRDRTRWGYTF.

The genes are TRBV6-6 and TRBJ1-2; D not certain. V was clipped by 4 bases and J by 4 bases, with 10 bases between them. The CDR3 extends over 13 amino acids. Per the germline V gene, CDR1 is MNHNY and CDR2 is SVGAGI (reference sequence). The CDR3 DNA follows: TGTGCCAGCAGTTTGGACCTAATCTATGGCTACACCTTC. It yields the protein CASSLDLIYGYTF.

This chain links TRBV10-3 with TRBJ1-1, with TRBD1 matching over 7 bases. The CDR3 runs to 16 residues. Germline trimming cut 2 bases from V and 0 bases from J; bases unmatched to any gene: 6. Germline CDR1 reads ENHRY; CDR2 reads SYGVKD. In DNA, the CDR3 is TGTGCCATCAGTGAGGTCCCGGGACAGATGAACACTGAAGCTTTCTTT. Translated, it gives CAISEVPGQMNTEAFF.

This clonotype was seen ten or more times. This chain links TRBV20-1 with TRBJ1-2, with D possibly being TRBD1 (5 bases). Germline V lookup: CDR1 DFQATT, CDR2 SNEGSKA (reference sequence). The CDR3 sequence is 13 residues long. Trimming pared 5 bases from V and 10 bases from J, leaving 20 bases between. The CDR3 nucleotides are TGCAGTGCTCGGATTCTAAGGGGCGCGATCTACACCTTC. Its protein is CSARILRGAIYTF.

The chain uses TRBV7-2 and TRBJ2-5, with TRBD2 matching 8 bases. The CDR3 contains 15 residues. With 5 bases clipped from V and 5 bases from J, the junction kept 10 bases outside the gene matches. CDR1 is SGHTA, CDR2 FQGNSA, per germline. CDR3 in amino acids: CASSPRPGGGETQYF. In nucleotides, the CDR3 is TGTGCCAGCAGCCCAAGACCCGGGGGGGGGGAGACCCAGTACTTC.

There are many counts of this clonotype. V and J are TRBV6-5 and TRBJ1-1, with D uncertain. With 0 bases removed from V and 0 bases from J, the gap between germline ends came to 8 bases. The germline CDR1 and CDR2 sequences are MNHEY and SVGAGI. The length of the CDR3 is 15 residues. The DNA for the CDR3 is TGTGCCAGCAGTTACTCTGGACTCCTGAACACTGAAGCTTTCTTT. It codes for CASSYSGLLNTEAFF.

The table lists this clonotype with many counts. V usage is TRBV19 and J usage is TRBJ1-2; 7 bases fit TRBD1. This CDR3 is built from 14 residues. Germline loops: CDR1 LNHDA, CDR2 SQIVND (reference sequence). V trimming: 7 bases; J trimming: 4 bases; junction bases outside the gene matches: 9. The DNA of the CDR3 is TGTGCCAGTATCCCTGACAGGGCCTCCTATGGCTACACCTTC. Translated, it gives CASIPDRASYGYTF.

This clonotype was observed a handful of times. This chain joins TRBV7-2 and TRBJ2-7; weak D call: TRBD2 (6 bases). V was clipped by 2 bases and J by 3 bases, with 17 bases between them. Germline V CDR1 and CDR2: SGHTA, FQGNSA. The CDR3 contains 16 residues. The CDR3 sequence: CASSLLFAGLRYEQYF. The CDR3 nucleotides are TGTGCCAGCAGCTTATTGTTTGCGGGACTTCGCTACGAGCAGTACTTC.

V is TRBV14 and J is TRBJ2-3; the D is unclear. The CDR3 is 14 amino acids. Germline V gene data show CDR1 as SGHDN and CDR2 as FVKESK. The V end was cut by 5 bases, the J end by 4 bases, with 13 bases between. Here the CDR3 reads CASSSGLRPDTQYF. CDR3 nucleotide sequence: TGTGCCAGCAGCTCTGGGCTCAGACCAGATACGCAGTATTTT. Drawing the rest from reference TRBV14 and TRBJ2-3, the complete variable domain is EAGVTQFPSHSVIEKGQTVTLRCDPISGHDNLYWYRRVMGKEIKFLLHFVKESKQDESGMPNNRFLAERTGGTYSTLKVQPAELEDSGVYFCASSSGLRPDTQYFGPGTRLTVL.

V gene TRBV20-1 combines with J gene TRBJ2-7; a possible D gene is TRBD1 (6 bases). The germline V gene encodes CDR1 DFQATT and CDR2 SNEGSKA (reference sequence). Between the trimmed V and J ends, which lost 3 bases and 8 bases, there was a span of 23 bases. This CDR3 has 15 residues. The CDR3 protein is CSASVDRLSQPQQYF. CDR3 nucleotides: TGCAGTGCTAGCGTAGACAGGCTTAGCCAGCCCCAGCAGTACTTC.

This clonotype has a count of ten or more. The chain links TRBV4-3 to TRBJ2-6, with a tentative D call TRBD2 (7 bases). The CDR3 is made up of 19 amino acids. Trimming removed 5 bases from V and 2 bases from J, with 22 bases in between. Germline CDR1 LGHNA, CDR2 YSLEER. CDR3 protein: CASSKRGGPGPTGANVLTF. In nucleotides, the CDR3 is TGCGCCAGCAGCAAAAGGGGGGGGCCCGGGCCAACTGGGGCCAACGTCCTGACTTTC.

This clonotype was recorded at least ten times. The chain couples TRBV5-1 to TRBJ2-2, with 10 bases lining up with TRBD1. After removal of 4 bases from V and 5 bases from J, the junction contained 5 bases not matched to a gene. This CDR3 contains 15 residues. Germline V gene sequence: CDR1 SGHRS, CDR2 YFSETQ. The CDR3 DNA sequence: TGCGCCAGCAGCCCCCGGGACAGGGGAACCGGGGAGCTGTTTTTT. This gives the protein CASSPRDRGTGELFF.